This T cell receptor (beta chain) was documented in a study of T cell responses to AZD1222 COVID-19 vaccine. As concerns this clone: The antigen is unknown.

General observations from the study: Two AZD1222 doses significantly raised spike-specific TCR breadth and depth over controls. Sampling that yielded the repertoires occurred only after the peak T cell response.

Assay: immunoSEQ multiplex PCR; the TCRdb copy retains only in-frame clones and omits some. The sample has over 85,000 clones; approximately 84% are singletons. Researchers grouped second doses given at about 4 or about 12 weeks into one pool. Germline loops: CDR1 SGHRS, CDR2 YFSETQ. The CDR3 loop spans 16 amino acids. V lost 4 bases, J lost 6 bases, and 10 bases stayed unmatched. The chain employs TRBV5-1 and TRBJ2-1; the match to TRBD2 covers 10 bases. This sample comprised peripheral blood, obtained 28 days after the second AZD1222 dose. This receptor was obtained from an adult who received the AZD1222 COVID-19 vaccine. The CDR3 nucleotides are TGCGCCAGCAGCGCGCGGACTAGCGGACCTGTCAATGAGCAGTTCTTC. It is translated as CASSARTSGPVNEQFF.